Below are 12 T cell receptor beta chains sequenced from a single sample in a study of shared clonotypes between healthy human individuals. Measured with immunoSEQ multiplex PCR; TCRdb has only the in-frame clones, and not every one. The repertoire holds fewer than 550,000 clones, with 75% to 80% as singletons. The sequencing sample was made of PBMCs. The receptors come from a middle-aged woman in good health. Some clones in this sample may be carry-over from other donors' samples.

The rearrangement joins TRBV5-5 to TRBJ2-3, with TRBD2 as a possible D gene (6 bases). The CDR3 runs 14 residues. Germline V gene sequence: CDR1 SGHKS, CDR2 YYEKEE (reference sequence). V lost 2 bases, J lost 9 bases, and 16 bases lay in between. The CDR3 protein is CASSLAGRAPTQYF. CDR3 nucleotide sequence: TGTGCCAGCAGCTTAGCGGGTCGAGCCCCGACGCAGTATTTT.

The chain links TRBV27 to TRBJ2-3, with a weak D call TRBD1 (5 bases). CDR1 MNHEY and CDR2 SMNVEV come from the germline V gene (reference sequence). Trimming pared 5 bases from V and 1 base from J, leaving 13 bases between. This CDR3 has 15 amino acids. CDR3 region: CASSTSIQGTDTQYF. Written as DNA, the CDR3 is TGTGCCAGCAGTACCTCCATACAGGGCACAGATACGCAGTATTTT.

The chain has TRBV9 and TRBJ2-1, with TRBD2 matching over 10 bases. The junction had 8 bases not matched to a gene; V was cut back by 6 bases and J by 5 bases. From germline, CDR1 is SGDLS and CDR2 YYNGEE. The length of the CDR3 is 15 residues. This CDR3 is CASTRRLAGDNEQFF. In DNA, the CDR3 is TGTGCCAGCACCCGCCGGCTAGCGGGAGACAATGAGCAGTTCTTC.

The J gene is TRBJ1-4, the V gene TRBV25-1, with unresolved D. From germline, CDR1 is MGHDK and CDR2 SYGVNS. The CDR3 has 13 amino acids. Trimming cost V 5 bases and J 5 bases, with 9 bases left between them. CDR3 sequence: CASSNGLNEKLFF. In DNA form, the CDR3 reads TGTGCCAGCAGTAACGGACTCAATGAAAAACTGTTTTTT.

This rearrangement joins TRBV7-2 to TRBJ1-1, with D possibly TRBD1 on 5 matching bases. Per the germline V gene, CDR1 is SGHTA and CDR2 is FQGNSA. V lost 0 bases, J lost 4 bases, and 9 bases lay in between. The length of the CDR3 is 14 residues. The CDR3 spells CASSLARDSTEAFF. DNA for the CDR3: TGTGCCAGCAGCTTAGCCAGGGATTCCACTGAAGCTTTCTTT.

This clone has just a few counts. V and J are TRBV6-6 and TRBJ1-2; D uncertain. The germline CDR1 and CDR2 sequences are MNHNY and SVGAGI (reference sequence). The CDR3 covers 15 residues. V lost 0 bases and J 5 bases, leaving 13 bases between the germline ends. CDR3 DNA: TGTGCCAGCAGTTACTCGAAGATGGGTTGGTATGGCTACACCTTC. Its translation is CASSYSKMGWYGYTF.

This chain connects TRBV5-1 to TRBJ1-2; TRBD1 aligns across 7 bases. With 4 bases clipped from V and 0 bases from J, the junction kept 6 bases outside the gene matches. This CDR3 region has 15 residues. The V gene's germline CDR1 is SGHRS and CDR2 YFSETQ. CDR3 sequence (DNA): TGCGCCAGCAGCCCCCGCGGGACAGCTAACTATGGCTACACCTTC. Translation gives CASSPRGTANYGYTF.

This chain uses TRBV5-1 with TRBJ1-3; D not resolved. The V end lost 7 bases, the J end lost 1 base, and 15 bases lay between the germline ends. The CDR3 consists of 15 residues. Per germline, CDR1 SGHRS and CDR2 YFSETQ. The CDR3 DNA sequence: TGCGCCAGCCGTCTTTCAGGAGCTTCTGGAAACACCATATATTTT. It codes for CASRLSGASGNTIYF. Full variable domain (missing parts from reference TRBV5-1 and TRBJ1-3): KAGVTQTPRYLIKTRGQQVTLSCSPISGHRSVSWYQQTPGQGLQFLFEYFSETQRNKGNFPGRFSGRQFSNSRSEMNVSTLELGDSALYLCASRLSGASGNTIYFGEGSWLTVV.

The chain has TRBV7-2 and TRBJ2-1, with D possibly called TRBD1 or TRBD2 (7 bases each). The V gene lost 5 bases and the J gene lost 14 bases, with 19 bases spanning the gap. CDR1 is SGHTA and CDR2 is FQGNSA in the germline V gene. This CDR3 has 13 residues. The CDR3 loop is CASSPPGGREKFF. The CDR3 coding sequence is TGTGCCAGCAGCCCCCCAGGGGGGCGGGAGAAGTTCTTC.

A word on this clone: With a far larger clone one base away, a read error is the likely cause. The rearrangement uses TRBV11-1 and TRBJ1-1; no clear D. The germline V gene has CDR1 SGHAT and CDR2 FQDESV (reference sequence). This CDR3 comprises 12 residues. CDR3 loop: CARSLDGGEAFF. The CDR3, as DNA: TGTGCCCGCAGCTTAGATGGCGGGGAAGCTTTCTTT.

For this clone: A far larger clone differs by one base, so this is likely a read error. This chain joins TRBV4-3 and TRBJ1-2, with D perhaps TRBD1 (5 bases). Germline V CDR1 and CDR2: LGHNA, YSLEER. V was cut by 3 bases and J by 5 bases, with 22 bases left in between. The CDR3 totals 17 residues. The CDR3 loop is CASSHIPAGVMGYGYTF. CDR3 sequence (DNA): TGCGCCAGCAGCCACATCCCGGCGGGGGTCATGGGGTATGGCTACACCTTC.

CDR3 loop: CASSRIRNTEAFF. Written as DNA, the CDR3 is TGTGCCAGCAGTAGAATTCGGAACACTGAAGCTTTCTTT. The chain couples TRBV6-5 to TRBJ1-1; D remains unclear. The CDR3 has 13 residues. The germline gives CDR1 MNHEY, CDR2 SVGAGI. Trimming pared 5 bases from V and 1 base from J, leaving 8 bases between.